This TCR beta chain is from a study of shared clonotypes between healthy human individuals. Broader study findings: Represented diversity, genetic and exposure-history alike, was limited by few donors.

Assay: immunoSEQ multiplex PCR; the TCRdb copy retains only in-frame clones and omits some. The top ten clones hold 0.11% of a sample with roughly 590,000 clones, around 95% of them seen once. CD45RO-negative, CCR7-selected cells formed the naive CD8 fraction, which excluded terminally differentiated effector memory CD45RA+ cells. All of the donors resided in Nashville, Tennessee, and each was a Caucasian adult. On this clone itself: What it binds is not known.

The sequencing input was naive CD8+ T cells sorted from blood. This TCR was sampled from a woman aged 25 to 45 in good health.

The CDR3 region is CASRNRALGTDTQYF. CDR3 in DNA: TGTGCCAGCAGAAACAGGGCCTTGGGCACAGATACGCAGTATTTT. V is TRBV6-1 and J is TRBJ2-3; tentatively, D is TRBD1 (6 bases). Germline V gene data show CDR1 as MNHNS and CDR2 as SASEGT. This CDR3 has 15 amino acids. Trimming left V 6 bases short and J 1 base short, with 14 bases between.